This paragraph covers one T cell receptor (beta chain) sequence. The antigen this receptor binds is unknown. Base qualities are not at hand, and no much larger clone is one base apart. One collaborating source in Seattle enrolled patients while the patients were actively infected and followed the patients over time throughout the course of disease. Each collaborating institution followed its own protocols to collect whole blood in K2EDTA tubes. For TCRbeta analysis, collaborator samples were shipped as frozen whole blood, as isolated PBMCs, or as DNA extracted from either sample type. The data originate from a study of blood T cell repertoires in COVID-19 (dated by TCRdb to about 2020). The study in broad terms: The collaborator samples originated in the United States, Italy and Spain and spanned the acute and convalescent phases of COVID-19. The repertoires were released in a freely available public database intended as a resource for research on the immune response to SARS-CoV-2. The prospective study material was composed of cDNA or gDNA derived from T cells, B-cell-depleted T cells, or PBMCs. The dataset comprised deeply sampled blood TCRbeta repertoires from subjects exposed to, actively infected with, or recovered from COVID-19. The samples were drawn from two sources: the first 160 participants of the ongoing ImmuneRACE study, and about 1,300 subjects contributed by 6 global collaborators. The sample metadata nearly always contained a de-identified subject ID, COVID-19 status, age in years and sex. Where HLA class I and class II types were available, the types were taken from metadata supplied by the sample provider, not from assay-based typing.

Broader findings and caveats from the paper: The quantity of clinical and demographic metadata differed by source and by participant and was supplied without curation.

Including cysteine and phenylalanine, the CDR3 has 14 amino acids. Only CDR3 DNA is held: 42 bases, read in frame from base 1. According to the germline V gene, CDR1 reads LGHNA and CDR2 reads YNFKEQ. Trimming costs V 4 bases and J 4 bases, and their ends lie 13 bases apart. TCRbeta CDR3 regions were amplified from genomic DNA using the immunoSEQ Assay, a bias-controlled multiplex PCR. In the paper's pipeline: Nucleated cell counts per sample were estimated from amplification of reference gene primers within the assay. Sequence reads were collapsed and filtered to measure the absolute abundance of every unique TCRbeta CDR3 rearrangement. Productive Simpson clonality was computed per sample as the square root of Simpson's diversity index over productive rearrangements. This immuneACCESS table, as held by TCRdb, lists in-frame sequences with V and J called but not all clones. Of the missing ones, under half trace to an unresolved V gene in checked studies; the others have no known cause. The DNA was the basis for D and trimming; V, J and clone size are from that table. For this sample there are 85,000 to 120,000 clones; about nine tenths appear just once. The ten top clones hold under 6.5% of the sample.

Sequenced input: peripheral blood. The rearranged chain carries TRBV4-2 and TRBJ2-5, with an unclear D gene assignment. The sequence was obtained from a woman in her 50s with COVID-19, enrolled during active disease. The CDR3 amino acid sequence is: CASSRGTGGETQYF. The DNA sequence reads TGTGCCAGCAGCCGCGGTACGGGTGGAGAGACCCAGTACTTC.